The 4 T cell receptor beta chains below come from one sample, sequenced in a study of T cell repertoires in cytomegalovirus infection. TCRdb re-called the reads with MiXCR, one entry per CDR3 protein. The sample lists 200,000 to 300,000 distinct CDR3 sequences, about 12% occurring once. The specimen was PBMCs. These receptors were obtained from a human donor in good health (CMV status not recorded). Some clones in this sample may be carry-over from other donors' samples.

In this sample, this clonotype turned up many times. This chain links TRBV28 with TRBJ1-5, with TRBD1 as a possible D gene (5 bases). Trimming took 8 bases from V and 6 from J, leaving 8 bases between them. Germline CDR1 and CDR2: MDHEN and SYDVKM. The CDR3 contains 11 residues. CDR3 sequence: CASGGPQPQHF. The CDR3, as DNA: TGTGCCAGCGGGGGTCCTCAGCCCCAGCATTTT.

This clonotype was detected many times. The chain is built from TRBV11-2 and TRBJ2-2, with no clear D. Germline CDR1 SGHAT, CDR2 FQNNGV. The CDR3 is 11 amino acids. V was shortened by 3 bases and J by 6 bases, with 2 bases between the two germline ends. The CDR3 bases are TGTGCCAGCAGCTTCCCCGGGGAGCTGTTTTTT. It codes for CASSFPGELFF.

The CDR3 is CASTLKGEDYGYTF. CDR3 sequence (DNA): TGTGCCAGTACCTTGAAGGGGGAAGACTATGGCTACACCTTC. This chain uses TRBV19 with TRBJ1-2, with D possibly being TRBD1 (6 bases). CDR3 length: 14 amino acids. Germline V gene lookup returns CDR1 LNHDA and CDR2 SQIVND (reference sequence). V was shortened by 7 bases and J by 3 bases, with 15 bases between the two germline ends.

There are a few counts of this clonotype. CDR3: CSVGLNYNEQFF. CDR3 bases: TGCAGCGTTGGACTTAACTACAATGAGCAGTTCTTC. The chain links TRBV29-1 to TRBJ2-1; no firm D call. From germline, CDR1 is SQVTM and CDR2 ANQGSEA. V lost 4 bases, J lost 3 bases, and 7 bases lay in between. CDR3 length: 12 amino acids.